Listed below are T cell receptor beta chains from one sample, sequenced in a study of T cells in Graves' hyperthyroidism and ophthalmopathy. TCRdb used MiXCR to reprocess the multiplex PCR reads, holding one entry per CDR3 protein. The data contain roughly 700,000 distinct CDR3 sequences, approximately 40% of them seen just once; the ten biggest clones take up approximately 31%. Sequenced input: blood. These receptors were obtained from a woman between 35 and 50 years old with Graves' hyperthyroidism. The CDR3 runs from the conserved cysteine through the conserved F or W. Fields, in order: V gene, CDR3 length, J gene, D gene, clone size, CDR3 protein, CDR3 DNA. The D gene is left open where the match is weak. Clone sizes are given selectively: once, few, many, or a class where the clone is expanded.

TRBV9	14	TRBJ1-3	-	many	CASSVSTAGNTIYF	TGTGCCAGCAGCGTAAGTACCGCTGGAAACACCATATATTTT
TRBV20-1	15	TRBJ1-2	TRBD1	many	CSARLQGESNYGYTF	TGCAGTGCAAGACTACAGGGGGAGAGTAACTATGGCTACACCTTC
TRBV7-9	15	TRBJ2-5	-	few	CASKPGAMFRETQYF	TGTGCCAGCAAACCGGGGGCGATGTTTCGGGAGACCCAGTACTTC
TRBV10-3	15	TRBJ1-6	-	many	CAISESGAAGSPLHF	TGTGCCATCAGTGAATCCGGGGCCGCGGGGTCACCCCTCCACTTT
TRBV10-2	15	TRBJ1-5	-	many	CASSDPGPYNQPQHF	TGCGCCAGCAGTGACCCGGGACCGTACAATCAGCCCCAGCATTTT
TRBV12-3/TRBV12-4	11	TRBJ2-5	TRBD1	once	CASRQGAHKYF	TGTGCCAGCCGACAGGGGGCTCACAAGTACTTC
TRBV7-9	14	TRBJ2-7	-	few	CASSRTGRTYEQYF	TGTGCCAGCAGCCGAACAGGGCGGACCTACGAGCAGTACTTC
TRBV6-5	15	TRBJ2-7	TRBD1	-	CASSARGQGDYEQYF	TGTGCCAGCAGTGCCCGTGGACAGGGGGATTACGAGCAGTACTTC
TRBV7-2	13	TRBJ1-2	-	-	CASSGGSNYGYTF	TGTGCCAGCAGCGGGGGGTCCAACTATGGCTACACCTTC
TRBV6-2/TRBV6-3	16	TRBJ1-5	-	-	CASSYSITKLDQPQHF	TGTGCCAGCAGTTACTCGATTACGAAGCTCGATCAGCCCCAGCATTTT
TRBV5-1	17	TRBJ2-5	TRBD1	-	CASSPRTGGTPQETQYF	TGCGCCAGCAGCCCAAGGACAGGGGGCACGCCTCAAGAGACCCAGTACTTC
TRBV9	14	TRBJ2-7	TRBD1	-	CASSPDRGAYEQYF	TGTGCCAGCAGCCCAGACAGGGGGGCCTACGAGCAGTACTTC
TRBV20-1	15	TRBJ2-3	TRBD2	-	CSASDTSGRADTQYF	TGCAGTGCTAGCGATACTAGCGGGAGGGCAGATACGCAGTATTTT
TRBV11-2	12	TRBJ1-1	-	many	CASSPANTEAFF	TGTGCCAGCAGTCCTGCGAACACTGAAGCTTTCTTT
TRBV20-1	14	TRBJ1-1	-	many	CSARDNGGNTEAFF	TGCAGTGCTAGAGATAATGGGGGGAACACTGAAGCTTTCTTT
TRBV10-3	13	TRBJ1-1	-	few	CAIRGEMNTEAFF	TGTGCCATCCGGGGAGAGATGAACACTGAAGCTTTCTTT
TRBV7-2	14	TRBJ2-7	TRBD1	-	CASTQRQGAEEQYF	TGTGCCAGCACCCAAAGACAGGGGGCAGAAGAGCAGTACTTC
TRBV7-6	16	TRBJ2-7	TRBD1	many	CASSQGGGTGVYEQYF	TGTGCCAGCAGCCAGGGTGGGGGGACAGGGGTCTACGAGCAGTACTTC
TRBV20-1	14	TRBJ2-7	TRBD1	many	CSAPGTVLRYEQYF	TGCAGTGCTCCGGGGACAGTCCTCCGGTACGAGCAGTACTTC
TRBV7-3	14	TRBJ2-5	-	-	CASSQVTVRETQYF	TGCGCCAGCAGCCAAGTTACAGTTCGGGAGACCCAGTACTTC
TRBV7-2	20	TRBJ1-4	TRBD1	few	CASSSPTTWTGKGPNEKLFF	TGTGCCAGCAGCTCACCTACGACTTGGACAGGGAAGGGTCCTAATGAAAAACTGTTTTTT
TRBV7-9	14	TRBJ2-7	-	many	CASSPGPARYEQYF	TGTGCCAGCAGCCCTGGACCGGCTCGCTACGAGCAGTACTTC
TRBV6-6	15	TRBJ2-6	-	few	CASSYRGSGANVLTF	TGTGCCAGCAGTTACAGAGGGAGTGGGGCCAACGTCCTGACTTTC
TRBV6-2/TRBV6-3	14	TRBJ2-5	-	-	CASSSRTGILGQYF	TGTGCCAGCAGTTCCCGGACCGGGATTTTAGGCCAGTACTTC
TRBV6-4	13	TRBJ2-7	-	-	CASSYGPQREQYF	TGTGCCAGCAGTTACGGGCCACAAAGGGAGCAGTACTTC
TRBV7-2	15	TRBJ1-4	TRBD1	few	CASSAGDSSSEKLFF	TGTGCCAGCAGCGCCGGGGACAGCTCTTCCGAAAAACTGTTTTTT
TRBV6-5	11	TRBJ1-1	-	many	CASEGGTEAFF	TGTGCCAGCGAAGGGGGCACTGAAGCTTTCTTT
TRBV7-2	14	TRBJ1-2	TRBD1	few	CASSSLPGQPGTTF	TGTGCCAGCAGCTCGCTCCCGGGACAGCCAGGTACAACCTTC
TRBV7-2	15	TRBJ1-1	-	-	CASSYHAGAVTEAFF	TGTGCCAGCAGCTACCACGCGGGGGCGGTAACTGAAGCTTTCTTT
TRBV11-2	14	TRBJ2-1	-	-	CASSRGNSYNEQFF	TGTGCCAGCAGCCGGGGGAATTCCTACAATGAGCAGTTCTTC
TRBV14	14	TRBJ1-1	-	many	CASSQQGFGTEAFF	TGTGCCAGCAGCCAACAGGGGTTTGGCACTGAAGCTTTCTTT
TRBV10-3	16	TRBJ2-2	-	few	CASSYLGRERDGELFF	TGTGCCAGCAGTTACCTTGGCAGGGAGCGAGACGGGGAGCTGTTTTTT
TRBV7-2	11	TRBJ2-5	-	many	CASSPGGTQYF	TGTGCCAGCAGCCCCGGAGGGACCCAGTACTTC
TRBV12-3/TRBV12-4	17	TRBJ1-5	TRBD1	many	CASSLFPGRGHDQPQHF	TGTGCCAGCAGTTTATTTCCGGGCAGGGGGCACGATCAGCCCCAGCATTTT
TRBV15	15	TRBJ2-7	TRBD2	many	CATSPASGSCYEQYF	TGTGCCACCAGCCCCGCGAGCGGGAGTTGCTACGAGCAGTACTTC
TRBV9	16	TRBJ2-3	-	-	CASSTRYGRGRDTQYF	TGTGCCAGCAGCACCCGTTACGGGAGAGGGAGAGATACGCAGTATTTT
TRBV20-1	14	TRBJ1-4	TRBD1	-	CSARGQGAVEKLFF	TGCAGTGCGCGGGGACAGGGGGCTGTTGAAAAACTGTTTTTT
TRBV9	14	TRBJ1-2	-	many	CASSVAGTAYGYTF	TGTGCCAGCAGCGTAGCTGGCACAGCCTATGGCTACACCTTC
TRBV10-3	14	TRBJ1-1	-	few	CAISEAYVMSEAFF	TGTGCCATCAGTGAGGCGTACGTCATGTCTGAAGCTTTCTTT
TRBV4-3	15	TRBJ2-7	TRBD2	-	CASSQDIRGAYEQYF	TGCGCCAGCAGCCAAGATATCCGGGGGGCCTACGAGCAGTACTTC
TRBV19	13	TRBJ2-2	-	few	CASSKQGTGELFF	TGTGCCAGTAGTAAACAGGGTACCGGGGAGCTGTTTTTT
TRBV19	17	TRBJ1-3	TRBD1	-	CASSIDPGTASGNTIYF	TGTGCCAGTAGTATAGATCCCGGGACAGCCTCTGGAAACACCATATATTTT